This T cell receptor (beta chain) is drawn from a study of control samples from healthy donors and cancer patients. Measured with immunoSEQ multiplex PCR; TCRdb has only the in-frame clones, and not every one. The repertoire has some 140,000 clones, around 92% of them found once; the top ten carry around 7.6%. CDR3 length equals 13 residues. Trimming took off 3 bases at V and 2 bases at J, with 7 bases between the two ends. CDR1 and CDR2 (germline): SGHTA, FQGTGA. Material: PBMCs. This chain joins TRBV7-3 and TRBJ1-2; D gene ambiguous. The clonotype originates from a man aged 45-65 years with head and neck cancer. The CDR3 protein is CASSLDGNYGYTF. The CDR3, as DNA: TGTGCCAGCAGCTTGGACGGGAACTATGGCTACACCTTC. The complete variable domain, with remaining parts taken from reference TRBV7-3 and TRBJ1-2, reads GAGVSQTPSNKVTEKGKYVELRCDPISGHTALYWYRQSLGQGPEFLIYFQGTGAADDSGLPNDRFFAVRPEGSVSTLKIQRTERGDSAVYLCASSLDGNYGYTFGSGTRLTVV.